The 16 T cell receptor beta chains below come from one sample, sequenced in a study of shared clonotypes between healthy human individuals. Sequencing was performed with immunoSEQ multiplex PCR; in TCRdb, only in-frame clones are kept and a portion is missing. The repertoire consists of 95,000 to 120,000 clones, with about two thirds occurring once and the leading ten covering under 30%. Input material: memory CD8+ T cells sorted from blood. The sample's subset: CD45RO+ cells pooled with CCR7-negative TemRA cells. The receptors come from a woman in her thirties in good health.

The rearrangement uses TRBV18 and TRBJ2-7, with 7 bases matching TRBD1. CDR3 length: 14 amino acids. J was trimmed by 2 bases and V by 3 bases; bases with no gene match: 4. Germline V gives CDR1 KGHSH, CDR2 LQKENI. The CDR3 protein is CASSPGTAAYEQYF. CDR3 nucleotide sequence: TGTGCCAGCTCACCGGGGACAGCAGCCTACGAGCAGTACTTC.

The sample holds a few counts of this clone. V is TRBV7-8 and J is TRBJ1-5, with D uncertain. Trimming stripped 1 base from V and 2 bases from J, with 9 bases between. CDR3 size: 15 residues. The germline gives CDR1 SGHVS, CDR2 FQNEAQ. As DNA, the CDR3 is TGTGCCAGCAGCTTAGTAATGGGAGGCAATCAGCCCCAGCATTTT. Translating gives CASSLVMGGNQPQHF.

CDR3 nucleotides: TGTGCCAGCAGCGTTACCGGGGGTGCATGGGAGCAGTACTTC. It yields the protein CASSVTGGAWEQYF. This rearrangement joins TRBV9 to TRBJ2-7, with D perhaps TRBD2 (6 bases). Germline lookup yields CDR1 SGDLS and CDR2 YYNGEE. V dropped 2 bases and J dropped 7 bases, with 16 bases sitting between them. CDR3 size: 14 residues. The full variable domain, completed using reference TRBV9 and TRBJ2-7, is DSGVTQTPKHLITATGQRVTLRCSPRSGDLSVYWYQQSLDQGLQFLIQYYNGEERAKGNILERFSAQQFPDLHSELNLSSLELGDSALYFCASSVTGGAWEQYFGPGTRLTVT.

CDR3 in DNA: TGCGCCAGCAGGGGTCTAGCGGGAGTGTCGGATACGCAGTATTTT. It specifies CASRGLAGVSDTQYF. The chain recombines TRBV4-1 with TRBJ2-3, with 10 bases aligning to TRBD2. V lost 6 bases to trimming and J lost 6 bases; unmatched junction nucleotides: 9. Looked up from germline, CDR1 is MGHRA and CDR2 is YSYEKL. This CDR3 has 15 residues.

The rearrangement uses TRBV7-6 and TRBJ2-3; 9 bases agree with TRBD1. Losses at the gene ends were 1 base for V and 2 bases for J; bases not matched to a gene: 7. Germline V CDR1 and CDR2: SGHVS, FNYEAQ. This CDR3 contains 17 residues. The CDR3 nucleotides read TGTGCCAGCAGCTTAGGGCCGGGACAGGGTAACACAGATACGCAGTATTTT. It specifies CASSLGPGQGNTDTQYF.

This CDR3 is CASSTGQLSPLHF. The CDR3 nucleotides read TGCGCCAGCAGTACTGGACAGTTGTCACCCCTCCACTTT. The chain links TRBV10-2 to TRBJ1-6; maybe TRBD1 (6 bases). This CDR3 has 13 amino acids. Germline loops: CDR1 WSHSY, CDR2 SAAADI. V lost 5 bases, J lost 10 bases, and 12 bases lay in between.

This clone was observed a few times. This rearrangement joins TRBV6-4 to TRBJ2-3, with D tentatively TRBD1 (5 bases). The CDR3 loop spans 15 amino acids. The germline V gene has CDR1 MRHNA and CDR2 SNTAGT. The V end lost 4 bases, the J end lost 2 bases, and 13 bases lay between the germline ends. In DNA form, the CDR3 reads TGTGCCAGCAGTGCTGGGGCAACCGACACAGATACGCAGTATTTT. This encodes CASSAGATDTDTQYF.

This chain joins TRBV30 and TRBJ1-1; perhaps TRBD1 as D (5 bases). CDR1 and CDR2 from the germline V gene are GTSNPN and SVGIG (reference sequence). Trimming stripped 4 bases from V and 4 bases from J, with 16 bases between. The CDR3 runs to 14 residues. DNA for the CDR3: TGTGCCTGGACTTTGGGGGTTCAGGGCACTGAAGCTTTCTTT. Translated, it gives CAWTLGVQGTEAFF.

The rearrangement links TRBV5-1 to TRBJ2-1, with 8 bases fitting TRBD2. This CDR3 has 15 residues. V shed 2 bases and J 4 bases; nucleotides not matched to a gene: 5. CDR1 is SGHRS, CDR2 YFSETQ, per germline. The CDR3 loop is CASSLDSGDYNEQFF. The CDR3 DNA reads TGCGCCAGCAGCTTAGATAGCGGGGATTACAATGAGCAGTTCTTC.

The chain employs TRBV28 and TRBJ2-3; 11 bases match TRBD2. The junction had 16 bases not matched to a gene; V was cut back by 11 bases and J by 6 bases. Per germline, CDR1 MDHEN and CDR2 SYDVKM. The CDR3 is made up of 16 amino acids. The CDR3 spells CAGSHNSGRGWDTQYF. CDR3 in DNA: TGTGCCGGGAGCCATAATAGCGGGAGGGGATGGGATACGCAGTATTTT.

V is TRBV7-9 and J is TRBJ2-6; 13 bases fit TRBD2. The junction had 11 bases not matched to a gene; V was cut back by 7 bases and J by 2 bases. The CDR3 runs to 19 residues. The germline gives CDR1 SEHNR, CDR2 FQNEAQ (reference sequence). The CDR3 sequence: CASTLLAGGPLPGANVLTF. The CDR3 nucleotides read TGTGCCAGCACGTTACTAGCGGGAGGGCCTTTACCTGGGGCCAACGTCCTGACTTTC.

The rearrangement joins TRBV15 to TRBJ2-3; 7 bases are a match to TRBD1. V was clipped by 5 bases and J by 2 bases; unmatched bases: 4. Germline V gene sequence: CDR1 LNHNV, CDR2 YYDKDF (reference sequence). This CDR3 contains 14 residues. CDR3 loop: CATSGGQATDTQYF. The CDR3 DNA is TGTGCCACCAGCGGCGGACAGGCCACAGATACGCAGTATTTT.

The chain links TRBV18 to TRBJ2-1; 10 bases match TRBD1. Germline CDR1 is KGHSH and CDR2 is LQKENI. J gave up 1 base and V 0 bases, and 12 bases lay outside the gene matches. CDR3 size: 20 residues. The CDR3 region is CASSPPVPGQGFLSYNEQFF. CDR3 DNA sequence: TGTGCCAGCTCACCACCAGTACCGGGACAGGGGTTTTTGTCCTACAATGAGCAGTTCTTC.

The chain recombines TRBV29-1 with TRBJ1-1; D is perhaps TRBD1 (5 bases). Trimming removed 6 bases from V and 2 bases from J, with 10 bases in between. Germline V gene sequence: CDR1 SQVTM, CDR2 ANQGSEA. The CDR3 is 12 residues long. The CDR3 protein is CSVNQGNTEAFF. The CDR3 DNA is TGCAGCGTGAATCAGGGTAACACTGAAGCTTTCTTT.

This clone was observed many times. The V gene is TRBV15, the J gene TRBJ2-3; TRBD1 matches 9 bases. This CDR3 is 16 amino acids long. The junction had 5 bases not matched to a gene; V was cut back by 0 bases and J by 4 bases. Germline lookup yields CDR1 LNHNV and CDR2 YYDKDF (reference sequence). CDR3 in DNA: TGTGCCACCAGCAGAGATACGGGGACAGGGCCAGATACGCAGTATTTT. Protein: CATSRDTGTGPDTQYF.

This clone was seen once. The chain employs TRBV5-1 and TRBJ2-7; D uncertain. The CDR3 loop spans 13 amino acids. The germline gives CDR1 SGHRS, CDR2 YFSETQ. The ends were cut back, 0 bases at V and 4 bases at J, with 8 bases in the middle. CDR3 amino acids: CASSLELGYEQYF. The CDR3 region has the DNA TGCGCCAGCAGCTTGGAGCTTGGTTACGAGCAGTACTTC.